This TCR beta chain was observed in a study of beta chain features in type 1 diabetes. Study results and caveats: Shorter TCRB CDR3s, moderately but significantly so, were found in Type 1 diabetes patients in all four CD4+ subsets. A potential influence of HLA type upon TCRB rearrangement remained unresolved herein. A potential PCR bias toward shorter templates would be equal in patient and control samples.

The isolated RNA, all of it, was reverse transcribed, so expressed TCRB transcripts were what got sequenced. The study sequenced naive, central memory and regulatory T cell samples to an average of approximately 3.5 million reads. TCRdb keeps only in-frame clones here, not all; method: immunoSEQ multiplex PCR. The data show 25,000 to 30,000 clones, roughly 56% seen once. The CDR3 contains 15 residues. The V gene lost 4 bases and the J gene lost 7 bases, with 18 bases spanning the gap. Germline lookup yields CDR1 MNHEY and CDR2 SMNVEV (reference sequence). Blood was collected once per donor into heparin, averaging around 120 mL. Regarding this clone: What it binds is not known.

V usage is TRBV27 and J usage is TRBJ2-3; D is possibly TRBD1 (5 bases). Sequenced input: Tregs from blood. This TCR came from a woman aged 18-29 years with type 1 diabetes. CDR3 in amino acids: CASSSLALGENTQYF. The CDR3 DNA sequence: TGTGCCAGCAGTTCCCTGGCCCTAGGGGAAAATACGCAGTATTTT.